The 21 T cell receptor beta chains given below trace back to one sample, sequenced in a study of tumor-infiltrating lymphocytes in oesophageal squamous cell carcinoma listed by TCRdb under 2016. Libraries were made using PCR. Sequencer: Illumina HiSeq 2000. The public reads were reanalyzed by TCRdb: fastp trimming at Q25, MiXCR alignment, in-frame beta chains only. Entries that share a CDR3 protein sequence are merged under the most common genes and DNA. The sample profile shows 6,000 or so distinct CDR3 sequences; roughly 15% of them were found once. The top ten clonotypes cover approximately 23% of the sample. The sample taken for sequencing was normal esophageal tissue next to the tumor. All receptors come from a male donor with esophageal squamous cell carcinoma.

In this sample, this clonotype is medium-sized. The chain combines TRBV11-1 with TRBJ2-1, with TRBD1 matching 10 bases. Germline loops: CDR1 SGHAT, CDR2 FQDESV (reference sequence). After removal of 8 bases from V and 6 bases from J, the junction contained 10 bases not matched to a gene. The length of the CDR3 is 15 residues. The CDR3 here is CASRDRGSYGNEQFF. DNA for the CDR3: TGTGCCAGCCGGGACAGGGGAAGTTATGGCAATGAGCAGTTCTTC.

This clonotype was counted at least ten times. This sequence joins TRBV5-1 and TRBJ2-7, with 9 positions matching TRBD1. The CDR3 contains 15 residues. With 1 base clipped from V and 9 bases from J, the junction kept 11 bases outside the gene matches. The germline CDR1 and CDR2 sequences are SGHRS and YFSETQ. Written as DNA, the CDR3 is TGCGCCAGCAGCTTGTCGGGACAGGGAGAGGGCGGGCAGTACTTC. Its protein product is CASSLSGQGEGGQYF. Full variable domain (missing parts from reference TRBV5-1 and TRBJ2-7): KAGVTQTPRYLIKTRGQQVTLSCSPISGHRSVSWYQQTPGQGLQFLFEYFSETQRNKGNFPGRFSGRQFSNSRSEMNVSTLELGDSALYLCASSLSGQGEGGQYFGPGTRLTVT.

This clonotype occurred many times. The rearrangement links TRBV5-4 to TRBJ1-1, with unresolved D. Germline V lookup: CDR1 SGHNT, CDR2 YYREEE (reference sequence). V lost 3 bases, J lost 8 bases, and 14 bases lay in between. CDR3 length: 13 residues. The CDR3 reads CASSSPEKDEAFF. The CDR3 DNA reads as TGTGCCAGCAGCTCACCTGAGAAGGACGAAGCTTTCTTT.

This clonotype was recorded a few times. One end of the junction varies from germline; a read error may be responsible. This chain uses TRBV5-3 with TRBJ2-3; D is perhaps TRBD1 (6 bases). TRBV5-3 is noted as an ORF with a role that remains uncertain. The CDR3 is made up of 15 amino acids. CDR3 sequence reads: CASSYGTTYTGELYF. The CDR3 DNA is TGTGCCAGCAGCTACGGGACAACTTACACCGGGGAGCTGTATTTT.

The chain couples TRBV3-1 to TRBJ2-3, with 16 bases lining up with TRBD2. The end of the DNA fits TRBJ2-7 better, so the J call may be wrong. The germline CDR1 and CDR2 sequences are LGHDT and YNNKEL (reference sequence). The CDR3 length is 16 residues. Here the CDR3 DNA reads TGTGCCAGCAGCCCTTCGGGACTAGCGGGGGGGGGCGAGCAGTACTTC. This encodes CASSPSGLAGGGEQYF.

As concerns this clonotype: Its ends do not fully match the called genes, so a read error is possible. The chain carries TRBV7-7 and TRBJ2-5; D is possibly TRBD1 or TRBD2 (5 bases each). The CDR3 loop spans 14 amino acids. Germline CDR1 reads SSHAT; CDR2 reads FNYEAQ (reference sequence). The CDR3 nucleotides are TGTGCTAGGAGCTTAGGACGGGCAAAGAATGAGGGGTTCTTC. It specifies CARSLGRAKNEGFF.

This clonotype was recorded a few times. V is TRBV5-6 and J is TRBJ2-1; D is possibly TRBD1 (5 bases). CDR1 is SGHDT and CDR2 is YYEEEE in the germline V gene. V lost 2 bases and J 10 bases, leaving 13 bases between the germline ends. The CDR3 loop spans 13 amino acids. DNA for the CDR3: TGTGCCAGCAGCTTCGACAGCTCCTACGAGCAGTTCTTC. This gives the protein CASSFDSSYEQFF.

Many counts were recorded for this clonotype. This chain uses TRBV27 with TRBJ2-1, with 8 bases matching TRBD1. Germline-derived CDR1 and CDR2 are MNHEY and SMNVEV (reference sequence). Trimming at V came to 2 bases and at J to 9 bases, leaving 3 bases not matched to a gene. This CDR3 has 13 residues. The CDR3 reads CASSLQGAGEQFF. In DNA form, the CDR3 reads TGTGCCAGCAGTTTACAGGGGGCAGGTGAGCAGTTCTTC.

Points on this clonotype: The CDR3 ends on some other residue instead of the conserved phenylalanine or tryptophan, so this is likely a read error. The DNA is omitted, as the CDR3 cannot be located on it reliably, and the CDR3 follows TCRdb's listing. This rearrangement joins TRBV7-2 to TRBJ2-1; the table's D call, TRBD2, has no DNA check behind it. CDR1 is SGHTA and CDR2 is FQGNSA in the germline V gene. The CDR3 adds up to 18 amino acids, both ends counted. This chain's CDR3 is CASSLSFAGGINEQFFGA.

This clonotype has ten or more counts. The CDR3 DNA reads TGTGCCAGCAGCTTAACAGGCAAGATCTCCTACGAGCAGTACTTC. It specifies CASSLTGKISYEQYF. The chain joins TRBV5-6 to TRBJ2-7, with a tentative D call TRBD1 (5 bases). This CDR3 has 15 amino acids. CDR1 SGHDT and CDR2 YYEEEE come from the germline V gene. The germline V and J ends were trimmed by 2 bases and 0 bases, with 12 bases remaining between them.

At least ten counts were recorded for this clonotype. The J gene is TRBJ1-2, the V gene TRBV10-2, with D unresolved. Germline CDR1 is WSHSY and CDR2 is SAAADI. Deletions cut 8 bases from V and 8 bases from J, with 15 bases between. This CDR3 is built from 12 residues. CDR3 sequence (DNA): TGCGCCAGCTCAATCCTTGGAGACGGCTACACCTTC. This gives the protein CASSILGDGYTF.

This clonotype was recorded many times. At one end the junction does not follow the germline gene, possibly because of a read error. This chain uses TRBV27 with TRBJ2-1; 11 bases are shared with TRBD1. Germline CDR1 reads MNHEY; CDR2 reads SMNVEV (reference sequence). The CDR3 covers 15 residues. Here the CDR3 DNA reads TGTGCCAGCAGTTTGGACAGGGGGCATAATTCACCCCTCCACTTC. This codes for CASSLDRGHNSPLHF.

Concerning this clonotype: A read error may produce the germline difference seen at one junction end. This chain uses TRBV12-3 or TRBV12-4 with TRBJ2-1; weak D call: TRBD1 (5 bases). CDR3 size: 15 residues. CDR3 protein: CASSFDSLSYNEQNF. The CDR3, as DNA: TGTGCCAGTAGTTTCGACAGCCTCTCCTACAATGAGCAGAACTTC.

Written as DNA, the CDR3 is TGCGCCAGCAGTAAGAGCGGACAGGGGAACACCGGGGAGCTGTTTTTT. This gives the protein CASSKSGQGNTGELFF. The rearrangement joins TRBV5-1 to TRBJ2-2, with TRBD1 matching 8 bases. V shed 5 bases, J shed 1 base, and the junction held 7 bases outside the gene matches. In germline, CDR1 is SGHRS, CDR2 YFSETQ. The CDR3 contains 16 residues.

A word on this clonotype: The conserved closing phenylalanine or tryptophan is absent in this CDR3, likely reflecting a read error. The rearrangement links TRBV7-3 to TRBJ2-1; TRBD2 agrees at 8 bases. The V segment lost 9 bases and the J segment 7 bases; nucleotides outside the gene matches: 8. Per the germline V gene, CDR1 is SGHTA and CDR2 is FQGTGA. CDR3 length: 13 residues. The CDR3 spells CARSVGLVNEQFV. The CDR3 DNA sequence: TGTGCCAGGAGCGTGGGACTAGTTAATGAGCAGTTCGTG.

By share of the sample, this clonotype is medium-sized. The CDR3 DNA reads as TGTGCCAGCAGCTTAGGTGGGGGGTATGGCGGGGAGCTGTTTTTT. Amino acids: CASSLGGGYGGELFF. This chain joins TRBV7-8 and TRBJ2-2, with D possibly TRBD2 on 6 matching bases. Between the trimmed V and J ends, which lost 1 base and 7 bases, there was a span of 13 bases. CDR3 size: 15 residues. CDR1 SGHVS and CDR2 FQNEAQ come from the germline V gene.

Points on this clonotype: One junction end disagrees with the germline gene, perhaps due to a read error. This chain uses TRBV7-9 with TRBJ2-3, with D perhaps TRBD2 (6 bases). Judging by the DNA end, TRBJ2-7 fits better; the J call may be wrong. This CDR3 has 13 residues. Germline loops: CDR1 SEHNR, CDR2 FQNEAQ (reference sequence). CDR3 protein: CASRLGGGETQYF. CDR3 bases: TGTGCCAGCAGGTTAGGTGGAGGGGAGACGCAGTACTTC.

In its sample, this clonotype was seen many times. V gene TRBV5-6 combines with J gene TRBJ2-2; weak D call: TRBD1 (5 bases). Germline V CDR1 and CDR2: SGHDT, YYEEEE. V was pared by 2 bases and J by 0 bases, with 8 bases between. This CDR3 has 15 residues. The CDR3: CASSFAGSNTGELFF. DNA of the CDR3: TGTGCCAGCAGCTTTGCAGGGTCGAACACCGGGGAGCTGTTTTTT. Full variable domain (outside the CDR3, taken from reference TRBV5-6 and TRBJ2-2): DAGVTQSPTHLIKTRGQQVTLRCSPKSGHDTVSWYQQALGQGPQFIFQYYEEEERQRGNFPDRFSGHQFPNYSSELNVNALLLGDSALYLCASSFAGSNTGELFFGEGSRLTVL.

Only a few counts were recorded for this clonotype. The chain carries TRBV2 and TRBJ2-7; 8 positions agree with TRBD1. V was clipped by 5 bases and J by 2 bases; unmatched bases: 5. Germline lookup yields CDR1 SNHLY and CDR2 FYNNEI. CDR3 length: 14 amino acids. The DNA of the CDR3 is TGTGCCAGCAGTCCATGGACAGGGACCTACGAGCAGTACTTC. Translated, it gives CASSPWTGTYEQYF.

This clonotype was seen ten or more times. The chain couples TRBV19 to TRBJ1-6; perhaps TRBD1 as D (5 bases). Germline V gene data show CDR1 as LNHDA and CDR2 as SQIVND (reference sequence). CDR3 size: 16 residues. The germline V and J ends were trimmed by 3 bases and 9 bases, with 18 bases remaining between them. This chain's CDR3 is CASSMGRLQGTSPLHF. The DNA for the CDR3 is TGTGCCAGTAGTATGGGCAGGCTACAAGGGACTTCACCCCTCCACTTT.

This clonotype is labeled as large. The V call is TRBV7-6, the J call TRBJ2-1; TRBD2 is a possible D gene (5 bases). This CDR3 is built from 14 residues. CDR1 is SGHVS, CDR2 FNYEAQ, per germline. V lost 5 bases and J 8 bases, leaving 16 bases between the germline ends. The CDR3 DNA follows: TGTGCCAGCAGCCCAGTTTCGGGATCGGATGAGCAGTTCTTC. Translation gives CASSPVSGSDEQFF.